Below, 7 T cell receptor beta chains from the same sample are listed, as sequenced in a study of blood T cell repertoires in COVID-19. The repertoire was sequenced with immunoSEQ multiplex PCR; TCRdb's copy has only in-frame clones and lacks some. Of about 220,000 clones listed, roughly 85% are singletons. Sequencing was performed on peripheral blood. These receptors were taken from a woman in her sixties or seventies with COVID-19, enrolled during active disease.

V gene TRBV7-3 combines with J gene TRBJ1-2, with D uncertain. Trimming took off 2 bases at V and 4 bases at J, with 17 bases between the two ends. The CDR3 sequence is 16 residues long. The germline V gene encodes CDR1 SGHTA and CDR2 FQGTGA. Written as DNA, the CDR3 is TGTGCCAGCAGCTTATCAGCCCGGGAAGCGAGCTATGGCTACACCTTC. It translates to CASSLSAREASYGYTF.

V usage is TRBV27 and J usage is TRBJ2-3; weak D call: TRBD2 (6 bases). The length of the CDR3 is 18 residues. Deletions cut 7 bases from V and 0 bases from J, with 23 bases between. Germline assignment: CDR1 MNHEY and CDR2 SMNVEV (reference sequence). CDR3 loop: CASITLLGDSGSTDTQYF. The CDR3 DNA sequence: TGTGCCAGCATCACCTTATTGGGGGATAGCGGCAGCACAGATACGCAGTATTTT.

The chain recombines TRBV9 with TRBJ1-2; the D gene is possibly TRBD1 (6 bases). This CDR3 region has 14 residues. Between the trimmed V and J ends, which lost 2 bases and 2 bases, there was a span of 10 bases. In germline, CDR1 is SGDLS, CDR2 YYNGEE. The CDR3 spells CASSVSGENYGYTF. The CDR3, as DNA: TGTGCCAGCAGCGTTTCAGGGGAGAACTATGGCTACACCTTC.

The count of this clone is one. J is TRBJ2-7 and V is TRBV6-5; TRBD1 agrees at 8 bases. This CDR3 is 14 amino acids long. V trimming: 5 bases; J trimming: 2 bases; junction bases outside the gene matches: 5. The germline gives CDR1 MNHEY, CDR2 SVGAGI. As DNA, the CDR3 is TGTGCCAGCAGTCCCCGGACAGGGACCTACGAGCAGTACTTC. Its translation is CASSPRTGTYEQYF.

The J gene is TRBJ1-2, the V gene TRBV27, with TRBD1 matching 7 bases. Germline trimming cut 5 bases from V and 8 bases from J; bases unmatched to any gene: 11. Germline-derived CDR1 and CDR2 are MNHEY and SMNVEV (reference sequence). The CDR3 extends over 14 amino acids. The CDR3 region is CASSPRTGPYGYTF. The CDR3, as DNA: TGTGCCAGCAGTCCCCGGACAGGCCCCTACGGCTACACCTTC.

In DNA, the CDR3 is TGTGCTAGTGGTCCAAGACAGGGGCCGGGTGAGACCCAGTACTTC. Translated: CASGPRQGPGETQYF. The V gene is TRBV12-5, the J gene TRBJ2-5, with 8 nucleotides matching TRBD1. The trim removed 5 bases at V and 5 bases at J, leaving 10 bases unmatched. This CDR3 has 15 residues. Per the germline V gene, CDR1 is LGHNT and CDR2 is FRNRAP.

V is TRBV4-1 and J is TRBJ1-2; TRBD1 matches at 12 bases. The CDR3 is 15 residues long. The germline CDR1 and CDR2 sequences are MGHRA and YSYEKL. The V gene end was trimmed by 1 base and the J gene end by 7 bases; junction bases not matched to a gene: 4. The CDR3 DNA reads TGCGCCAGCAGCCAAGTGGGACAGGGGGCGAGTGGCTACACCTTC. As protein: CASSQVGQGASGYTF.